This TCR beta chain was recorded in a study of T cell responses to AZD1222 COVID-19 vaccine. Turning to the study itself: Pooling was applied to second doses at about 4 or about 12 weeks.

Germline CDR1 SGHRS, CDR2 YFSETQ. Trimming cost V 3 bases and J 1 base; bases outside gene matches: 6. The CDR3 consists of 17 residues. TCRdb's copy holds only in-frame clones and misses some; the assay was immunoSEQ multiplex PCR. Of 59,000 or so clones listed, 84% are singletons. The sample consisted of peripheral blood, taken on day 0 of AZD1222 vaccination. The gene calls are TRBV5-1 and TRBJ2-5, with 13 bases lining up with TRBD2. The source is an adult in good health. The CDR3 DNA is TGCGCCAGCAGCTCCGGACTAGCGGGAGTACGCCAAGAGACCCAGTACTTC. This codes for CASSSGLAGVRQETQYF.